This T cell receptor beta chain was identified in a study of blood T cell repertoires in COVID-19. As for the study in general: The cDNA or gDNA used as material had been derived from T cells, B-cell-depleted T cells, or PBMCs.

This clone was recorded only once. In the original analysis: The assay estimated nucleated cells by amplifying reference gene primers. The assay was immunoSEQ multiplex PCR, and TCRdb's table has in-frame clones only and misses some. Clone size and V and J calls were adopted from that table, with D and trimming inferred from the DNA. The table shows 300,000 to 400,000 clones, with 65% to 85% occurring only once. Germline V gene data show CDR1 as LGHNA and CDR2 as YNFKEQ. V gave up 4 bases and J gave up 0 bases, with 12 bases separating them. The CDR3 is 15 residues long. The sequence derives from a man aged 25-45 years with active or convalescent COVID-19. V gene TRBV4-2 combines with J gene TRBJ1-1; tentatively, D is TRBD1 (5 bases). The sequenced sample consisted of peripheral blood. CDR3 residues: CASSPRRGMNTEAFF. CDR3 bases: TGTGCCAGCAGCCCCCGGCGGGGGATGAACACTGAAGCTTTCTTT.